The clone carrying this T cell receptor (beta chain) was detected once. Categorization into cohorts depended on clinical history that participants reported. The data were produced by immunoSEQ multiplex PCR, yet TCRdb's version contains in-frame clones alone and is incomplete. The sample has just over 300,000 clones, about 91% seen once; the top ten hold about 9.5%. The data stem from a study of blood T cell repertoires in COVID-19. Study in general: The United States, Italy and Spain provided the acute and convalescent COVID-19 samples. T cells, B-cell-depleted T cells, or PBMCs supplied cDNA or gDNA.

V lost 3 bases to trimming and J lost 4 bases, with 13 bases between them. The CDR3 has 14 amino acids. The germline V gene has CDR1 SGHRS and CDR2 YFSETQ. The chain employs TRBV5-1 and TRBJ1-1, with D maybe TRBD1 (5 bases). The TCR was taken from a woman aged 35 to 49 who had recovered from COVID-19. The sample consisted of PBMCs or T cells enriched from blood (not recorded which). Written as DNA, the CDR3 is TGCGCCAGCAGCTGGGGGGGAGAGAGCACTGAAGCTTTCTTT. Protein product: CASSWGGESTEAFF.